This TCR beta chain was captured by sequencing in a study of CD8+CD57+ T cells in acquired aplastic anemia. Study results and limitations: Researchers reported that CD8+ Simpson's diversity was not significantly different in patients versus controls.

Genomic DNA, the template, was used for profiling of the TCR beta VDJ and CDR3. TCRdb called the reads again in MiXCR, with one record for every CDR3 protein. The sample records roughly 80,000 distinct CDR3 sequences, roughly 70% being singletons. V was cut by 2 bases and J by 10 bases, with 9 bases left in between. The germline V gene encodes CDR1 SGHVS and CDR2 FQNEAQ. This CDR3 is 12 amino acids long. Remarks on this clonotype: Its antigen is as yet unknown.

In patients chosen for sequencing, flow cytometry had shown CD8+CD57+ cell expansion. Material: sorted CD4+, CD8+, or CD8+CD57+ T cells (not recorded which) from PBMCs. The J gene is TRBJ2-1, the V gene TRBV7-8; D gene uncertain. The origin of this receptor is a human donor with aplastic anemia. The CDR3 loop is CASSLNALEQFF. The CDR3 coding sequence is TGTGCCAGCAGCTTAAATGCCCTAGAGCAGTTCTTC.